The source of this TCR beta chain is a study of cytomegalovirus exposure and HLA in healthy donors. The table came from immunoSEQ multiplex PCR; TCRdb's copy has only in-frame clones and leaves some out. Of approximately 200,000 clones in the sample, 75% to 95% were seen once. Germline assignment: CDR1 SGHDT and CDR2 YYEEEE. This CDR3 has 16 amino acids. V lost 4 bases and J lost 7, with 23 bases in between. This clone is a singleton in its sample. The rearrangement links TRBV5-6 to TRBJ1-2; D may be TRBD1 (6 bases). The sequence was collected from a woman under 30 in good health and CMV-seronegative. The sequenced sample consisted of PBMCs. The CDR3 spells CASSPGGATQRSGYTF. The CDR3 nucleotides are TGTGCCAGCAGCCCTGGGGGGGCCACTCAAAGAAGTGGCTACACCTTC.